This T cell receptor (beta chain) was documented in a study of vaccination and CD4 T cells after COVID-19. Whole-study context: Post-COVID draws came a median approximately 100 days after diagnosis (range 35 to 161). Post-vaccine sample collection happened at a median of approximately 74 days after dose two, ranging 14 to 241.

Germline lookup yields CDR1 SEHNR and CDR2 FQNEAQ (reference sequence). This CDR3 is built from 14 residues. Trimming left V 1 base short and J 2 bases short, with 8 bases between. Specified treatment: approximately 9-day PBMC culture with coronavirus spike peptide pools or control peptides (ViraFEST assay). Cultures used more than 1.5 million PBMCs per well, 7.5 to 10 IU/ml IL-2 and approximately 9.6 ug/ml peptides. Upon completion of around nine days of culture, CD4+ T cells were isolated via negative selection. In its sample, this clonotype was seen a few times. Its matching antigen is unknown. Researchers used the Oncomine TCR Beta short-read assay to sequence DNA from cultured CD4+ T cells. TCRdb redid the calling of the PCR reads with MiXCR, one entry per CDR3 protein. This repertoire shows 8,500 to 14,000 distinct CDR3 sequences, about 61% found once; its top ten account for approximately 26%.

The clonotype comes from a human donor who had recovered from COVID-19. The sample in question was CD4+ T cells from blood, cultured in vitro, obtained before SARS-CoV-2 vaccination. J is TRBJ1-2 and V is TRBV7-9; D gene ambiguous. The CDR3 DNA reads as TGTGCCAGCAGCTTAGGTCTCGAGAACTATGGCTACACCTTC. Protein: CASSLGLENYGYTF.